The rows below give T cell receptor beta chains drawn from one sample of a study of blood T cell repertoires in COVID-19. Libraries were prepared by immunoSEQ multiplex PCR; TCRdb keeps only in-frame clonotypes and omits some of them. The table records about 380,000 clones, 88% of them present only once. The sequencing sample was made of PBMCs or T cells enriched from blood (not recorded which). The source of these receptors is a woman in her late teens or twenties who had recovered from COVID-19. Each CDR3 is given with its conserved first and last residue. A D gene is named only where the DNA matches it firmly. Clone size appears in some rows only: once, few, many, or a class for an expanded clone.

TRBJ1-1 | NA | TRBV7-6 | TRBD1 | CASSLGQGGNTEAFF | TGTGCCAGCAGCCTCGGACAGGGGGGGAACACTGAAGCTTTCTTT
TRBJ2-2 | NA | TRBV11-2 | TRBD2 | CASSLDRIAGGNTGELFF | TGTGCCAGCAGCTTAGATCGTATTGCGGGGGGGAACACCGGGGAGCTGTTTTTT
TRBJ2-3 | NA | TRBV20-1 | TRBD2 | CSASDLGLAGNDGTDTQYF | TGCAGTGCTAGTGATCTGGGACTAGCGGGGAATGACGGCACAGATACGCAGTATTTT
TRBJ2-2 | once | TRBV7-6 | TRBD1 | CASSLGDRGNTGELFF | TGTGCCAGCAGCTTAGGGGACAGGGGTAACACCGGGGAGCTGTTTTTT
TRBJ1-2 | few | TRBV4-2 | TRBD1 | CASSPLGQERPNYGYTF | TGTGCCAGCAGCCCGCTCGGACAGGAGAGACCTAACTATGGCTACACCTTC
TRBJ1-5 | once | TRBV12-3/TRBV12-4 | NA | CASTRDNQPQHF | TGTGCCAGCACCCGAGACAATCAGCCCCAGCATTTT
TRBJ1-2 | few | TRBV30 | NA | CAWSTLSRGGYTF | TGTGCCTGGAGTACCCTTAGTAGGGGTGGCTACACCTTC
TRBJ1-2 | NA | TRBV10-3 | TRBD1 | CAISESTGGRYTF | TGTGCCATCAGTGAGTCGACAGGGGGCCGCTACACCTTC
TRBJ1-2 | NA | TRBV9 | NA | CASSRGQDYGYTF | TGTGCCAGCAGTAGGGGACAAGACTATGGCTACACCTTC
TRBJ2-3 | NA | TRBV9 | TRBD2 | CASSVTASGSTDTQYF | TGTGCCAGCAGCGTAACGGCTAGCGGTTCCACAGATACGCAGTATTTT
TRBJ1-2 | NA | TRBV18 | NA | CASSPNGGELGDGYTF | TGTGCCAGCTCACCAAACGGCGGAGAACTCGGGGATGGCTACACCTTC
TRBJ1-1 | NA | TRBV11-3 | NA | CASSPGGGREAFF | TGTGCCAGCAGCCCTGGGGGGGGTCGTGAAGCTTTCTTT
TRBJ1-1 | few | TRBV5-1 | TRBD1 | CASSVTGGETEAFF | TGCGCCAGCAGCGTGACAGGGGGCGAGACTGAAGCTTTCTTT
TRBJ1-2 | NA | TRBV3-1/TRBV3-2 | TRBD1 | CASSQGLFRTGGYGYTF | TGTGCCAGCAGCCAAGGCCTCTTCCGGACAGGGGGCTATGGCTACACCTTC
TRBJ1-2 | NA | TRBV7-8 | TRBD1 | CASSIQQGQGYTF | TGTGCCAGCAGCATCCAACAGGGGCAAGGCTACACCTTC
TRBJ2-7 | NA | TRBV7-3 | TRBD1 | CASSKLPGQGYEQYF | TGTGCCAGCAGCAAATTACCGGGACAGGGCTACGAGCAGTACTTC
TRBJ2-2 | NA | TRBV5-1 | NA | CASSLKLTGPTGELFF | TGCGCCAGCAGCTTAAAATTGACAGGTCCGACCGGGGAGCTGTTTTTT
TRBJ1-6 | NA | TRBV28 | TRBD1 | CASSPLDRDYSPLHF | TGTGCCAGCAGTCCCCTGGACAGGGATTATTCACCCCTCCACTTT
TRBJ1-2 | NA | TRBV19 | TRBD1 | CASTPPSGGVDGYTF | TGTGCCAGTACCCCCCCGTCAGGGGGCGTAGATGGCTACACCTTC
TRBJ1-3 | NA | TRBV19 | NA | CASSFSTQATGNTIYF | TGTGCCAGTAGTTTCTCGACGCAGGCAACTGGAAACACCATATATTTT
TRBJ1-1 | NA | TRBV9 | TRBD1 | CASSLSPGQGGNTEAFF | TGTGCCAGCAGCTTAAGCCCGGGACAGGGGGGGAACACTGAAGCTTTCTTT
TRBJ2-1 | NA | TRBV7-6 | NA | CASSSGGGFRTASNEQFF | TGTGCCAGCAGCTCAGGAGGTGGGTTTAGGACTGCGAGCAATGAGCAGTTCTTC
TRBJ1-2 | NA | TRBV6-5 | NA | CASRTFGINYGYTF | TGTGCCAGCAGGACTTTCGGGATTAACTATGGCTACACCTTC
TRBJ2-3 | NA | TRBV5-1 | NA | CASTLYGGVADTQYF | TGCGCCAGCACCTTATACGGAGGGGTCGCAGATACGCAGTATTTT
TRBJ1-5 | NA | TRBV4-3 | NA | CASSQEGSSNQPQHF | TGCGCCAGCAGCCAAGAGGGGAGCAGCAATCAGCCCCAGCATTTT
TRBJ2-5 | NA | TRBV2 | NA | CASSDWDIQETQYF | TGTGCCAGCAGTGACTGGGACATCCAAGAGACCCAGTACTTC
TRBJ1-1 | NA | TRBV27 | TRBD1 | CASSPGGVNTEAFF | TGTGCCAGCAGCCCAGGGGGCGTGAACACTGAAGCTTTCTTT
TRBJ1-5 | NA | TRBV9 | TRBD1 | CASSVWDRGQPQHF | TGTGCCAGCAGCGTATGGGACAGAGGACAGCCCCAGCATTTT